One and the same sample provided the 29 T cell receptor beta chains below, sequenced in a study of blood T cell repertoires in COVID-19 (dated by TCRdb to between 2020 and 2021). Preparation of the library involved the immunoSEQ multiplex PCR assay. The source is immuneACCESS, and TCRdb retained only in-frame sequences with V and J called. Part of the clones is not carried over; for the studies checked, unresolved V genes explain less than half of this, and the remainder is unexplained. For this sample the table gives about 230,000 clones, of which nearly 90% were detected only once. Around 3.7% of the sample belongs to the ten largest clones. Sequenced: PBMCs or T cells enriched from blood (not recorded which). The receptors were sampled from a woman in her 30s with acute COVID-19.

The CDR3 protein is CASSPFRDSPYEQYF. CDR3 DNA sequence: TGCGCCAGCAGCCCTTTCCGGGACAGCCCCTACGAGCAGTACTTC. J is TRBJ2-7 and V is TRBV5-1; TRBD1 aligns across 7 bases. V lost 4 bases, J lost 2 bases, and 9 bases stayed unmatched. CDR1 and CDR2 (germline): SGHRS, YFSETQ. The CDR3 spans 15 residues. Full variable domain (rest looked up from reference TRBV5-1 and TRBJ2-7): KAGVTQTPRYLIKTRGQQVTLSCSPISGHRSVSWYQQTPGQGLQFLFEYFSETQRNKGNFPGRFSGRQFSNSRSEMNVSTLELGDSALYLCASSPFRDSPYEQYFGPGTRLTVT.

The chain couples TRBV4-1 to TRBJ2-1; TRBD2 agrees at 12 bases. The germline CDR1 and CDR2 sequences are MGHRA and YSYEKL. V was pared by 1 base and J by 7 bases, with 2 bases of the junction left unmatched. The length of the CDR3 is 15 residues. In DNA form, the CDR3 reads TGCGCCAGCAGCCAAGTTACTAGCGGGGGGAATGAGCAGTTCTTC. Translated, it gives CASSQVTSGGNEQFF.

This chain joins TRBV5-1 and TRBJ1-2; perhaps TRBD1 as D (5 bases). The V and J ends lost 0 bases and 4 bases respectively, with 16 bases between them. From germline, CDR1 is SGHRS and CDR2 YFSETQ. There are 16 residues in the CDR3. The CDR3 DNA reads TGCGCCAGCAGCTTGGGGGGACTGCGGCAAGTCTATGGCTACACCTTC. It codes for CASSLGGLRQVYGYTF.

As DNA, the CDR3 is TGCGCCAGCAGCCCCAACCCCAGGGCGGGGGACTATGGCTACACCTTC. Residues: CASSPNPRAGDYGYTF. This rearrangement joins TRBV5-1 to TRBJ1-2, with a possible D match to TRBD1 (5 bases). CDR1 and CDR2 (germline): SGHRS, YFSETQ. The CDR3 consists of 16 residues. V lost 4 bases and J lost 3, with 19 bases in between. Full variable domain (missing parts from reference TRBV5-1 and TRBJ1-2): KAGVTQTPRYLIKTRGQQVTLSCSPISGHRSVSWYQQTPGQGLQFLFEYFSETQRNKGNFPGRFSGRQFSNSRSEMNVSTLELGDSALYLCASSPNPRAGDYGYTFGSGTRLTVV.

At least ten counts were recorded for this clone. The chain recombines TRBV18 with TRBJ1-5; no definite D call. Trimming removed 3 bases at V and 5 bases at J, with 8 bases between. Germline V lookup: CDR1 KGHSH, CDR2 LQKENI. This CDR3 is built from 13 residues. The chain's CDR3 is CASSPDWDQPQHF. CDR3 DNA sequence: TGTGCCAGCTCACCGGACTGGGATCAGCCCCAGCATTTT.

The chain is built from TRBV27 and TRBJ2-7; D call uncertain. The CDR3 has 13 residues. The germline CDR1 and CDR2 sequences are MNHEY and SMNVEV (reference sequence). V shed 2 bases and J shed 3 bases, with 8 bases lying between them. CDR3 residues: CASSLRLYYEQYF. For the CDR3, the DNA is TGTGCCAGCAGTTTACGTCTATACTACGAGCAGTACTTC.

The rearrangement joins TRBV2 to TRBJ2-3; TRBD1 matches at 9 bases. The CDR3 length is 15 residues. The V and J ends lost 7 bases and 6 bases, in that order; junction bases with no gene match: 11. The germline V gene encodes CDR1 SNHLY and CDR2 FYNNEI. CDR3 sequence: CASKFSGQGIDTQYF. The CDR3 bases are TGTGCCAGCAAATTTAGCGGACAGGGGATTGATACGCAGTATTTT.

The chain is built from TRBV9 and TRBJ2-7; a weak D match, TRBD2 (5 bases). Germline CDR1 is SGDLS and CDR2 is YYNGEE. Trimming left V 4 bases short and J 3 bases short, with 11 bases between. The CDR3 covers 13 residues. CDR3 DNA: TGTGCCAGCAGCCCCTCCGGACTCTACGAGCAGTACTTC. Amino acids: CASSPSGLYEQYF.

The V call is TRBV6-5, the J call TRBJ1-4; D unresolved. V gave up 5 bases and J gave up 8 bases, with 12 bases separating them. The CDR3 has 13 amino acids. Germline V gene data show CDR1 as MNHEY and CDR2 as SVGAGI. CDR3 in amino acids: CASSPQRVEKLFF. CDR3 nucleotides: TGTGCCAGCAGTCCCCAACGAGTAGAAAAACTGTTTTTT.

This chain links TRBV12-5 with TRBJ1-2; 9 bases line up with TRBD1. CDR1 and CDR2 from the germline V gene are LGHNT and FRNRAP. The J segment lost 1 base and the V segment lost 0 bases, leaving 3 bases of the junction unmatched. This CDR3 has 16 residues. This CDR3 is CASGLVPGQGNYGYTF. The CDR3 DNA sequence: TGTGCTAGTGGTTTGGTACCGGGACAGGGTAACTATGGCTACACCTTC.

This chain joins TRBV27 and TRBJ2-1; the D gene is possibly TRBD2 (6 bases). The CDR3 length is 14 residues. Trimming cost V 9 bases and J 6 bases, with 18 bases left between them. From germline, CDR1 is MNHEY and CDR2 SMNVEV (reference sequence). CDR3 bases: TGTGCCAGTTCAACTAGCCTGGCAGGCAATGAGCAGTTCTTC. Translating it yields CASSTSLAGNEQFF.

This rearrangement joins TRBV4-3 to TRBJ2-7, with D uncertain. The CDR3 is 15 amino acids. V lost 4 bases and J lost 0, with 13 bases in between. Per germline, CDR1 LGHNA and CDR2 YSLEER. The CDR3 is CASSRIVFSSYEQYF. The CDR3 DNA is TGCGCCAGCAGCCGAATAGTGTTTAGCTCCTACGAGCAGTACTTC.

J is TRBJ2-2 and V is TRBV5-5; 8 positions agree with TRBD1. The germline gives CDR1 SGHKS, CDR2 YYEKEE (reference sequence). V lost 0 bases and J lost 0; bases outside the gene matches: 1. CDR3 size: 16 residues. Written as DNA, the CDR3 is TGTGCCAGCAGCTTGGGGGACAGGACGAACACCGGGGAGCTGTTTTTT. Translated: CASSLGDRTNTGELFF.

The genes are TRBV6-2 or TRBV6-3 and TRBJ1-3; D remains unclear. There are 15 residues in the CDR3. The V gene lost 6 bases and the J gene lost 0 bases, with 12 bases spanning the gap. CDR1 and CDR2 from the germline V gene are MNHEY and SVGEGT. The CDR3 nucleotides are TGTGCCAGCAGCCTTGCCGGGAGCTCTGGAAACACCATATATTTT. Protein: CASSLAGSSGNTIYF.

The chain combines TRBV19 with TRBJ2-1; D possibly corresponds to TRBD2 (5 bases). The CDR3 has 15 amino acids. The V end was cut by 3 bases, the J end by 4 bases, with 13 bases between. The V gene's germline CDR1 is LNHDA and CDR2 SQIVND (reference sequence). The CDR3 sequence: CASSILGNPYNEQFF. The CDR3 DNA reads TGTGCCAGTAGTATTCTCGGGAACCCATACAATGAGCAGTTCTTC. The full variable domain, completed using reference TRBV19 and TRBJ2-1, is DGGITQSPKYLFRKEGQNVTLSCEQNLNHDAMYWYRQDPGQGLRLIYYSQIVNDFQKGDIAEGYSVSREKKESFPLTVTSAQKNPTAFYLCASSILGNPYNEQFFGPGTRLTVL.

The chain has TRBV5-4 and TRBJ2-7, with D maybe TRBD2 (5 bases). V was shortened by 4 bases and J by 0 bases, with 11 bases between the two germline ends. The length of the CDR3 is 14 residues. Germline CDR1 reads SGHNT; CDR2 reads YYREEE (reference sequence). CDR3 in DNA: TGTGCCAGCAGCCGGAACGGGGACTCCTACGAGCAGTACTTC. Protein sequence: CASSRNGDSYEQYF.

The chain employs TRBV9 and TRBJ1-3; 7 bases are shared with TRBD1. Per the germline V gene, CDR1 is SGDLS and CDR2 is YYNGEE. CDR3 length: 16 amino acids. The V gene end was trimmed by 0 bases and the J gene end by 2 bases; junction bases not matched to a gene: 5. The CDR3 DNA sequence: TGTGCCAGCAGCGTAGCGGGACAGCCGACTGGAAACACCATATATTTT. It translates to CASSVAGQPTGNTIYF.

The chain recombines TRBV6-5 with TRBJ1-2; no clear D gene. This CDR3 spans 14 amino acids. Germline V gene lookup returns CDR1 MNHEY and CDR2 SVGAGI. Trimming took 5 bases from V and 2 from J, leaving 12 bases between them. CDR3 nucleotides: TGTGCCAGCAGTCCGGACTATCTAAACTATGGCTACACCTTC. It codes for CASSPDYLNYGYTF.

This clone occurred once. The rearrangement joins TRBV11-2 to TRBJ1-1; TRBD1 matches at 9 bases. Per the germline V gene, CDR1 is SGHAT and CDR2 is FQNNGV. The V and J ends lost 4 bases and 3 bases, in that order; junction bases with no gene match: 15. This CDR3 has 18 residues. The CDR3 loop is CASSSLTGGTGLDTEAFF. The CDR3 region has the DNA TGTGCCAGCAGCTCGCTAACAGGGGGCACGGGTTTGGACACTGAAGCTTTCTTT.

This clone was found once. The chain links TRBV4-3 to TRBJ2-7, with 7 bases fitting TRBD1. V was pared by 6 bases and J by 6 bases, with 5 bases of the junction left unmatched. Germline V gives CDR1 LGHNA, CDR2 YSLEER. This CDR3 has 12 amino acids. This chain's CDR3 is CASSPTGVEQYF. CDR3 nucleotides: TGCGCCAGCAGTCCTACAGGGGTCGAGCAGTACTTC.

The V gene is TRBV4-3, the J gene TRBJ2-7; a weak D match, TRBD1 (5 bases). The V gene's germline CDR1 is LGHNA and CDR2 YSLEER. The V end lost 0 bases, the J end lost 1 base, and 10 bases lay between the germline ends. The CDR3 extends over 15 amino acids. Here the CDR3 reads CASSQDEGVSYEQYF. The CDR3 DNA follows: TGCGCCAGCAGCCAAGATGAAGGGGTATCCTACGAGCAGTACTTC.

The chain couples TRBV7-2 to TRBJ1-2; 7 bases are shared with TRBD1. Germline V gene lookup returns CDR1 SGHTA and CDR2 FQGNSA. V lost 2 bases, J lost 6 bases, and 15 bases stayed unmatched. This CDR3 region has 17 residues. Here the CDR3 DNA reads TGTGCCAGCAGCTTACGATACCGGGACAGAAAAGGTCATGGCTACACCTTC. This sequence encodes CASSLRYRDRKGHGYTF.

V is TRBV3-1 (or the pseudogene TRBV3-2) and J is TRBJ2-3; the match to TRBD2 covers 14 bases. V was pared by 4 bases and J by 4 bases, with 7 bases of the junction left unmatched. Germline CDR1 and CDR2: LGHDT and YNNKEL (reference sequence). The CDR3 is 17 residues long. CDR3 coding DNA: TGTGCCAGCAGCCCACCGACTAGCGGGGGGGCCGCAGATACGCAGTATTTT. As protein: CASSPPTSGGAADTQYF.

The chain couples TRBV2 to TRBJ1-4, with 7 bases matching TRBD1. The V and J ends lost 5 bases and 8 bases, in that order; junction bases with no gene match: 8. From germline, CDR1 is SNHLY and CDR2 FYNNEI. The CDR3 covers 14 residues. The CDR3 region is CASSNDRVGEKLFF. The CDR3 DNA sequence: TGTGCCAGCAGTAACGACAGGGTTGGCGAAAAACTGTTTTTT.

The V and J genes are TRBV6-5 and TRBJ1-2, with 11 bases lining up with TRBD1. Germline V gene data show CDR1 as MNHEY and CDR2 as SVGAGI. The CDR3 sequence is 14 residues long. After removal of 5 bases from V and 6 bases from J, the junction contained 5 bases not matched to a gene. For the CDR3, the DNA is TGTGCCAGCAGTCCTCCGGGACAGGGGGATGGCTACACCTTC. As protein: CASSPPGQGDGYTF.

The chain couples TRBV14 to TRBJ2-7; unclear D gene. The V and J ends lost 0 bases and 5 bases respectively, with 17 bases between them. The germline gives CDR1 SGHDN, CDR2 FVKESK. There are 16 residues in the CDR3. The CDR3 DNA reads TGTGCCAGCAGCCAAGATAAGATTAGCTATTTCGACGAGCAGTACTTC. It translates to CASSQDKISYFDEQYF.

The V and J genes are TRBV6-5 and TRBJ2-7, with D maybe TRBD1 (5 bases). The V gene's germline CDR1 is MNHEY and CDR2 SVGAGI. V shed 2 bases and J shed 3 bases, with 11 bases lying between them. The CDR3 has 14 amino acids. CDR3 in DNA: TGTGCCAGCAGTTACACAGGTGCCCTCTACGAGCAGTACTTC. Translating it yields CASSYTGALYEQYF.

CDR3 sequence (DNA): TGTGCCAGCATCAGAGACGGGCTCGGGGACTATGGCTACACCTTC. It is translated as CASIRDGLGDYGYTF. The chain uses TRBV28 and TRBJ1-2; no clear D gene. CDR1 is MDHEN and CDR2 is SYDVKM in the germline V gene. There are 15 residues in the CDR3. V was shortened by 7 bases and J by 3 bases, with 18 bases between the two germline ends.

This chain joins TRBV5-1 and TRBJ1-1; D might be TRBD1 (6 bases). CDR3 length: 15 residues. Trimming pared 0 bases from V and 4 bases from J, leaving 13 bases between. Per germline, CDR1 SGHRS and CDR2 YFSETQ. The CDR3 loop is CASSLGGGGGTEAFF. The CDR3 region has the DNA TGCGCCAGCAGCTTGGGCGGGGGCGGTGGCACTGAAGCTTTCTTT.